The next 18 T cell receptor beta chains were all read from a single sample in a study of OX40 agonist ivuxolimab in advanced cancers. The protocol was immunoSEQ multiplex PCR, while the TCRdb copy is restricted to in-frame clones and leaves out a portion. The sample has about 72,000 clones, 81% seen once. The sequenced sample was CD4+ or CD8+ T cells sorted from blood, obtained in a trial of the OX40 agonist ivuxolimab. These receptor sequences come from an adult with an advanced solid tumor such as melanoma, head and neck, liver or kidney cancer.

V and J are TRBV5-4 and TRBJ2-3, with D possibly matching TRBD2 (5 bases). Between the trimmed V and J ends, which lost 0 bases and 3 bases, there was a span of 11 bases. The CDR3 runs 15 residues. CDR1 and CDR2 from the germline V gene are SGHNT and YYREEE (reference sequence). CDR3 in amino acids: CASSLGGIGTDTQYF. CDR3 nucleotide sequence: TGTGCCAGCAGCTTGGGAGGGATCGGGACAGATACGCAGTATTTT.

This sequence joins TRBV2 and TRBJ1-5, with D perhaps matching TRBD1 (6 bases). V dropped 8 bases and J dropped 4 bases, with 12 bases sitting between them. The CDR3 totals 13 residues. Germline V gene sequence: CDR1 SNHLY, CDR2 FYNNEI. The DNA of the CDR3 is TGTGCCAGCGAGAGGACAGAGAATCAGCCCCAGCATTTT. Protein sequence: CASERTENQPQHF.

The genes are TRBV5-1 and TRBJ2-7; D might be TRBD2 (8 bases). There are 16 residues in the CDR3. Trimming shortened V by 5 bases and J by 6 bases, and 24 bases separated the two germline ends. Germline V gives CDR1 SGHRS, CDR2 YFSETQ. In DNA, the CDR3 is TGCGCCAGCAGTTTACGACAGGGTAGCGGGGAAGGCGAGCAGTACTTC. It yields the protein CASSLRQGSGEGEQYF.

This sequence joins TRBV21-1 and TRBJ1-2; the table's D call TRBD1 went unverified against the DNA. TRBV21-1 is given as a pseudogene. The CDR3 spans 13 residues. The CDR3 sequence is CASPNRGCYGYTF. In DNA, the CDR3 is TGTGCCAGCCCCAACAGGGGCTGCTATGGCTACACCTTC.

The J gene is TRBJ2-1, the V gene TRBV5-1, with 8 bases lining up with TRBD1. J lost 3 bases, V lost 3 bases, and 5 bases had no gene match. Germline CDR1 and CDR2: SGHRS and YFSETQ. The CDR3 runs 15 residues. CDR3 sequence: CASSYGQGDYNEQFF. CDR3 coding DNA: TGCGCCAGCAGCTACGGACAGGGAGACTACAATGAGCAGTTCTTC.

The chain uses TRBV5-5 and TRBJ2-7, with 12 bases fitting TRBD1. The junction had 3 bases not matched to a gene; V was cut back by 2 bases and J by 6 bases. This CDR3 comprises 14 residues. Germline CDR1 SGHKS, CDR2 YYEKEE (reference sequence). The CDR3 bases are TGTGCCAGCAGCTTTGGGACAGGGGGCTCCGAGCAGTACTTC. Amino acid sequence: CASSFGTGGSEQYF.

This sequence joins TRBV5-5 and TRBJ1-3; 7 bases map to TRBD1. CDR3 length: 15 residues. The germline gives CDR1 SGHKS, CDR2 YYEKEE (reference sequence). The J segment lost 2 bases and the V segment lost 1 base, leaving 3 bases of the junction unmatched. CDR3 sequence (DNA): TGTGCCAGCAGCTTGAGACAGGGTACTGGAAACACCATATATTTT. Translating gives CASSLRQGTGNTIYF.

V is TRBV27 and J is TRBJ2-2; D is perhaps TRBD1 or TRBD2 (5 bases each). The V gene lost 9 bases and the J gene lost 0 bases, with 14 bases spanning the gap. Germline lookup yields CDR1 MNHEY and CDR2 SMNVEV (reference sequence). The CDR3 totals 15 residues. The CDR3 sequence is CASWAGTANTGELFF. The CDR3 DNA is TGTGCCAGTTGGGCCGGGACGGCGAACACCGGGGAGCTGTTTTTT.

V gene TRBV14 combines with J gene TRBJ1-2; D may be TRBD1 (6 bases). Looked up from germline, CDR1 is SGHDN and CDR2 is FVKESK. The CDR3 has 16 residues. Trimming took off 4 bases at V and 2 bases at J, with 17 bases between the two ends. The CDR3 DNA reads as TGTGCCAGCAGCCCAAACGAGATAGGGGGAAACTATGGCTACACCTTC. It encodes CASSPNEIGGNYGYTF.

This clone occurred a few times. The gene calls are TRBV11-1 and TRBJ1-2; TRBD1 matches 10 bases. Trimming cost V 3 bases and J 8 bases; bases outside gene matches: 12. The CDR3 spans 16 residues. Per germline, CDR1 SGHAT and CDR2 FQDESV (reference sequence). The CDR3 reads CASSFTGTGELGGYTF. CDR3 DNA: TGTGCCAGCAGCTTTACCGGGACAGGGGAATTAGGAGGCTACACCTTC.

The CDR3 DNA sequence: TGTGCCAGCAGCAACCCTAGCGGGAGGAGGTTTAGGGGTGAGCAGTTCTTC. Translated, it gives CASSNPSGRRFRGEQFF. The chain joins TRBV21-1 to TRBJ2-1; TRBD2 is the table's D call, not checked against the DNA. TRBV21-1 represents a pseudogene. This CDR3 comprises 17 residues.

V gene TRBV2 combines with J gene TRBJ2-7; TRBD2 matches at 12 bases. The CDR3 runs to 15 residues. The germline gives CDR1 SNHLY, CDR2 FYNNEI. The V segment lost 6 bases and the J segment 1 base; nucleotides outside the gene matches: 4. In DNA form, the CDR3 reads TGTGCCAGCAGGGAGGGACTAGCGGGTTCCTACGAGCAGTACTTC. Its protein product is CASREGLAGSYEQYF.

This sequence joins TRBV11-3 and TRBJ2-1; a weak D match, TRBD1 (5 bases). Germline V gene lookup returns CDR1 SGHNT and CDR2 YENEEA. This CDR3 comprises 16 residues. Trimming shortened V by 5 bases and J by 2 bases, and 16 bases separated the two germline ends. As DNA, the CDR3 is TGTGCCAGCAGCCTCAATAGGGGTGGCACCTACAATGAGCAGTTCTTC. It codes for CASSLNRGGTYNEQFF. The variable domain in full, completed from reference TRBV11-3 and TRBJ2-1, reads EAGVVQSPRYKIIEKKQPVAFWCNPISGHNTLYWYLQNLGQGPELLIRYENEEAVDDSQLPKDRFSAERLKGVDSTLKIQPAELGDSAVYLCASSLNRGGTYNEQFFGPGTRLTVL.

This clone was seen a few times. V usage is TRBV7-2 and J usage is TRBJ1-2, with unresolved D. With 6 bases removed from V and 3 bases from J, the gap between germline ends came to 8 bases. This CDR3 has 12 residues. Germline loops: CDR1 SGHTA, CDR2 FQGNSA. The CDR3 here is CASRKLDYGYTF. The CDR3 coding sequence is TGTGCCAGCAGGAAGTTGGACTATGGCTACACCTTC.

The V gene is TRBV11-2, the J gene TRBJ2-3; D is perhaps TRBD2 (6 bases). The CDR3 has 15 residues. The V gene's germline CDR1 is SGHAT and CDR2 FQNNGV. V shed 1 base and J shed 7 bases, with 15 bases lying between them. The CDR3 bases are TGTGCCAGCAGCTTAGGCGGACTACACACGAATACGCAGTATTTT. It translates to CASSLGGLHTNTQYF. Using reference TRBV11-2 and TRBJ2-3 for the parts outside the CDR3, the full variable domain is EAGVAQSPRYKIIEKRQSVAFWCNPISGHATLYWYQQILGQGPKLLIQFQNNGVVDDSQLPKDRFSAERLKGVDSTLKIQPAKLEDSAVYLCASSLGGLHTNTQYFGPGTRLTVL.

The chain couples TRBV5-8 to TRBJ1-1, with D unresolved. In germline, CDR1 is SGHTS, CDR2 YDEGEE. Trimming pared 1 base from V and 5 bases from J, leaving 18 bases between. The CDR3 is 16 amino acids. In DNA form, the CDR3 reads TGTGCCAGCAGCTTGTTGGGTAGCTCGAGAAGTACTGAAGCTTTCTTT. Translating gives CASSLLGSSRSTEAFF.

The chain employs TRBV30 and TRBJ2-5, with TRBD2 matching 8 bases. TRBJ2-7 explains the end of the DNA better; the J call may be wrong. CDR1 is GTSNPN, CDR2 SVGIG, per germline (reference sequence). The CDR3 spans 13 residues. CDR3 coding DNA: TGTGCCTGGAGTAGCGGGAGTGTCAACGAGCAGTACTTC. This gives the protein CAWSSGSVNEQYF.

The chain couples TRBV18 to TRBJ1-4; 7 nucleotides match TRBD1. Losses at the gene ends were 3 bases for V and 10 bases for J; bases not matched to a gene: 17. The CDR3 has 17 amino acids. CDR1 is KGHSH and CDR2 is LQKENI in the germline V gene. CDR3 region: CASSPPSLPTGMGKLFF. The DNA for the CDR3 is TGTGCCAGCTCACCGCCCAGCCTCCCGACAGGGATGGGAAAACTGTTTTTT.